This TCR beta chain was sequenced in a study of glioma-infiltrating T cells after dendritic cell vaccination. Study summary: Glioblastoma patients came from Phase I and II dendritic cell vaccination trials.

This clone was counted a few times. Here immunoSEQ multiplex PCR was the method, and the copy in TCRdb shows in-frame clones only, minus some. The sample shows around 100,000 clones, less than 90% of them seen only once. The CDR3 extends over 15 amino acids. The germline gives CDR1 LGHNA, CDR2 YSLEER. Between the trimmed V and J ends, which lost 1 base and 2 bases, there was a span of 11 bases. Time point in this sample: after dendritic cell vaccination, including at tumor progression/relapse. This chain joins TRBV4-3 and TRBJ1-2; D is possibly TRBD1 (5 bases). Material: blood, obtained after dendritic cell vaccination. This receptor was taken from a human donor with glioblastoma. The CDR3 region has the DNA TGCGCCAGCAGCCAAGCGCGCGACAGCAACTATGGCTACACCTTC. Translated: CASSQARDSNYGYTF.